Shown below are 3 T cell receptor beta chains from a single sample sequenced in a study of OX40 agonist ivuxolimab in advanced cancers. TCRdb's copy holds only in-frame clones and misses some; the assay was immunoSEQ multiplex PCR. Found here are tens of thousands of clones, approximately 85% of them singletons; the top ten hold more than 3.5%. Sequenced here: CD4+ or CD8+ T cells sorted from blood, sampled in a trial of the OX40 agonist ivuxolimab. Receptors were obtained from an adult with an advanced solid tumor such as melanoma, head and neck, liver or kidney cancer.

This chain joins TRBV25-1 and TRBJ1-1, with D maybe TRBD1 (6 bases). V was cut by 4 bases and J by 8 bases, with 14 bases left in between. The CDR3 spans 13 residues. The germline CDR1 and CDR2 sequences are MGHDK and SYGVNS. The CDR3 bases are TGTGCCAGCAGTGTATCCCAGGGGACAGAAGCTTTCTTT. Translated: CASSVSQGTEAFF.

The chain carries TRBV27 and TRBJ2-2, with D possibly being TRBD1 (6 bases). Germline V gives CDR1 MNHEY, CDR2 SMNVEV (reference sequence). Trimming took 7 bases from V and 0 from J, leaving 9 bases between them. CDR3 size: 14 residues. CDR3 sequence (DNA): TGTGCCAGCACCTGGACAGCGAACACCGGGGAGCTGTTTTTT. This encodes CASTWTANTGELFF.

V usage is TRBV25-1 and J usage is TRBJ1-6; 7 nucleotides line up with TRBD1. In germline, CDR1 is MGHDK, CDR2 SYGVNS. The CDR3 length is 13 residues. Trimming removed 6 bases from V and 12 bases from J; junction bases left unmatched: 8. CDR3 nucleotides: TGTGCCAGCAGGCAACTCCAGGGGGGACCCCTCCACTTT. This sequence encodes CASRQLQGGPLHF.